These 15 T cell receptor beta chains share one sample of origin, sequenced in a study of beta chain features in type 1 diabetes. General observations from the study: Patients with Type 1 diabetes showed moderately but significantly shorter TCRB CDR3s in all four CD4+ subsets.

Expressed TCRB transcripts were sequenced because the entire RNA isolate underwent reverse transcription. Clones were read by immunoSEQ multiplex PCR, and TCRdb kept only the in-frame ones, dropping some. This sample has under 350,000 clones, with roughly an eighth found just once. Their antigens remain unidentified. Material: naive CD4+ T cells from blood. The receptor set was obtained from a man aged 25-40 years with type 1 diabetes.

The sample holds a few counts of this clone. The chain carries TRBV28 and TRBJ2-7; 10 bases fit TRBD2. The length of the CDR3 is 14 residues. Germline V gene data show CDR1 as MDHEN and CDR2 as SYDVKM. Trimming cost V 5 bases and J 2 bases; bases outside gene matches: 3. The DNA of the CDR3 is TGTGCCAGCAGTACTAGCGGGACTCCCTACGAGCAGTACTTC. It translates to CASSTSGTPYEQYF.

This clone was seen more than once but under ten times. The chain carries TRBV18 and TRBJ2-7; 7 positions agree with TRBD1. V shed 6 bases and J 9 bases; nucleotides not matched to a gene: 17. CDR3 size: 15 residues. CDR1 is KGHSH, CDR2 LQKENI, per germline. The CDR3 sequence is CASSLDRESLTGQYF. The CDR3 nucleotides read TGTGCCAGCTCGCTAGACAGGGAGAGCTTAACCGGGCAGTACTTC.

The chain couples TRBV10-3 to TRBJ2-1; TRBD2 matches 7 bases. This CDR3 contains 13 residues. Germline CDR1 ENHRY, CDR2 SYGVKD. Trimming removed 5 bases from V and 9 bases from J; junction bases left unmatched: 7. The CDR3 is CAISLAVGGEQFF. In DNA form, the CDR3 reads TGTGCCATCAGTCTAGCGGTCGGGGGTGAGCAGTTCTTC.

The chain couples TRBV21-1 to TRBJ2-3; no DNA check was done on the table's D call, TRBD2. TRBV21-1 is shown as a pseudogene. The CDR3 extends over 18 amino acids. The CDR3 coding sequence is TGTGCCAGCAGCAAAGATCGACTAGCGGGATCTAGCACAGATACGCAGTATTTT. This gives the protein CASSKDRLAGSSTDTQYF.

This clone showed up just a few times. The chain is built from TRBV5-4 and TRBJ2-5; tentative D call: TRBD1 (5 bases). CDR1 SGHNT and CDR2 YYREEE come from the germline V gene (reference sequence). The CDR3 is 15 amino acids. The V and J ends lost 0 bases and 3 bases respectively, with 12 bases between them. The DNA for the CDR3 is TGTGCCAGCAGCTTGGAGGGGCAGATGAAAGAGACCCAGTACTTC. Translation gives CASSLEGQMKETQYF.

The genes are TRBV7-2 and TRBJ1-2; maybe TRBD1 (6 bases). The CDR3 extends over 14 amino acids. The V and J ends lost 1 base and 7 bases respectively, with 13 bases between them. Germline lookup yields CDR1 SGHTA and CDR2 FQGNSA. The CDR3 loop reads CASSLDSTGSGYTF. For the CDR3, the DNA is TGTGCCAGCAGCTTAGATTCAACAGGGTCTGGCTACACCTTC.

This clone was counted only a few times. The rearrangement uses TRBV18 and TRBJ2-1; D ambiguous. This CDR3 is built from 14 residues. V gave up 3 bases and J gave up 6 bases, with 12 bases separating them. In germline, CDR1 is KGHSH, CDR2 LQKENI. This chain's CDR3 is CASSPLTGINEQFF. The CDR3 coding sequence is TGTGCCAGCTCACCCCTGACTGGAATCAATGAGCAGTTCTTC. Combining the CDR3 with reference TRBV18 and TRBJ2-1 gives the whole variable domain NAGVMQNPRHLVRRRGQEARLRCSPMKGHSHVYWYRQLPEEGLKFMVYLQKENIIDESGMPKERFSAEFPKEGPSILRIQQVVRGDSAAYFCASSPLTGINEQFFGPGTRLTVL.

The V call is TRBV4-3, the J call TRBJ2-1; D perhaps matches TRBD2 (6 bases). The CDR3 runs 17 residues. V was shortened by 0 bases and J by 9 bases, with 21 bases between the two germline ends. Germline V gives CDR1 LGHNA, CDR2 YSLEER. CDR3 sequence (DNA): TGCGCCAGCAGCCAAGAACCACATAAGGGTACCGGGGGTGAGCAGTTCTTC. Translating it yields CASSQEPHKGTGGEQFF.

This chain's CDR3 is CSVGREEGYTF. CDR3 in DNA: TGCAGCGTTGGTCGGGAAGAAGGCTACACCTTC. The chain is built from TRBV29-1 and TRBJ1-2; no firm D call. This CDR3 is 11 amino acids long. Germline-derived CDR1 and CDR2 are SQVTM and ANQGSEA. Trimming cost V 4 bases and J 8 bases, with 11 bases left between them.

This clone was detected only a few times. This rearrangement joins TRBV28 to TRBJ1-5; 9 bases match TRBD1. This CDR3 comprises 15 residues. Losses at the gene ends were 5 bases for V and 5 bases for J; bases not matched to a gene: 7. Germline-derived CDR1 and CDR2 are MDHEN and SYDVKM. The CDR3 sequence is CASSPPGQGYQPQHF. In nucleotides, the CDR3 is TGTGCCAGCAGTCCTCCGGGACAGGGCTATCAGCCCCAGCATTTT.

The CDR3 is CATSRVQVTGGTDTQYF. CDR3 DNA sequence: TGTGCCACCAGCAGAGTCCAAGTGACAGGGGGCACAGATACGCAGTATTTT. The chain combines TRBV15 with TRBJ2-3, with 8 nucleotides matching TRBD1. The CDR3 loop spans 17 amino acids. After removal of 1 base from V and 1 base from J, the junction contained 7 bases not matched to a gene. Per germline, CDR1 LNHNV and CDR2 YYDKDF (reference sequence).

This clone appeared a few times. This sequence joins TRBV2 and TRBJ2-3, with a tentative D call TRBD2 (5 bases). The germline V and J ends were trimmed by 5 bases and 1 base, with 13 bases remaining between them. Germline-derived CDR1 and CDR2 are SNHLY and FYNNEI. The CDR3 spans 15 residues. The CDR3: CASSRESGGTDTQYF. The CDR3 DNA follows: TGTGCCAGCAGTAGGGAGTCAGGTGGCACAGATACGCAGTATTTT.

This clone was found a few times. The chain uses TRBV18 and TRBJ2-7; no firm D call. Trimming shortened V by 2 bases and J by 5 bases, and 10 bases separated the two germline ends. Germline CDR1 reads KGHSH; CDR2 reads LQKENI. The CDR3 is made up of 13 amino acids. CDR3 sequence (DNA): TGTGCCAGCTCACCAGGGCACCTTGACGAGCAGTACTTC. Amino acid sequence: CASSPGHLDEQYF.

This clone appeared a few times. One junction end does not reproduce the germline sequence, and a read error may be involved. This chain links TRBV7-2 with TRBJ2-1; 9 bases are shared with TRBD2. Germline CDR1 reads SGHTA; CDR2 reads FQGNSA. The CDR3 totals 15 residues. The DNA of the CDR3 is TGTGCCAGCAGCATAGCGGGAGCGCTCTACAATGAGCAGTTCTTC. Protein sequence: CASSIAGALYNEQFF. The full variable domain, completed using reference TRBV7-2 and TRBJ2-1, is GAGVSQSPSNKVTEKGKDVELRCDPISGHTALYWYRQSLGQGLEFLIYFQGNSAPDKSGLPSDRFSAERTGGSVSTLTIQRTQQEDSAVYLCASSIAGALYNEQFFGPGTRLTVL.

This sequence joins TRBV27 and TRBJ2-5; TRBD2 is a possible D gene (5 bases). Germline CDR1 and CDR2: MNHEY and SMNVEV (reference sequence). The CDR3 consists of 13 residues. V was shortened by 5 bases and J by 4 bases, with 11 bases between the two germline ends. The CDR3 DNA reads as TGTGCCAGCAGTGCTACTAGTAGAGAGACCCAGTACTTC. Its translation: CASSATSRETQYF.